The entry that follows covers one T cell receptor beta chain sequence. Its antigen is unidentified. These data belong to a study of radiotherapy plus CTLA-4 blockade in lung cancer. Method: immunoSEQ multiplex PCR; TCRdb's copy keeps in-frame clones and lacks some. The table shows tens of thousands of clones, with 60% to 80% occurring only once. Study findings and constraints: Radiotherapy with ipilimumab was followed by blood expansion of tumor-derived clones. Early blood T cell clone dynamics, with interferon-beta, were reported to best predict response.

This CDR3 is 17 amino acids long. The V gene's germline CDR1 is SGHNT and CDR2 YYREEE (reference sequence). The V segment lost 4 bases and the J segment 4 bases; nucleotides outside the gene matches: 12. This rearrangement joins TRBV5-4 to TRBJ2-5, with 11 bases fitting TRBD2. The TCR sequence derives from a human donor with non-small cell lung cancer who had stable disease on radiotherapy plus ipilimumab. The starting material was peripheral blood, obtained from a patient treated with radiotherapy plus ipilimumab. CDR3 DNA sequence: TGTGCCAGCAGCGCTGGTGTTAGCGGGGGGGCCGGAGAGACCCAGTACTTC. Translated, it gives CASSAGVSGGAGETQYF.